These T cell receptor beta chains were read from a single sample in a study of OX40 agonist ivuxolimab in advanced cancers. Sequencing used immunoSEQ multiplex PCR; TCRdb keeps in-frame clones, though not all of them. This sample carries about 96,000 clones, 84% of them seen once, and the ten largest clones take under 6.5%. Sequenced here: CD4+ or CD8+ T cells sorted from blood, sampled in a trial of the OX40 agonist ivuxolimab. The source of these receptors is an adult with an advanced solid tumor such as melanoma, head and neck, liver or kidney cancer. CDR3s include the opening cysteine and the closing phenylalanine or tryptophan. The D gene is left open where the match is weak. Expanded clones get a size class; other rows say once, few or many, or leave the size out.

V gene: TRBV4-3; J gene: TRBJ2-7; D gene: TRBD2; clone size: .; CDR3 DNA: TGCGCCAGCAGCCAAGATCGGGGGGAGGCCGCCTACGAGCAGTACTTC; CDR3 protein: CASSQDRGEAAYEQYF
V gene: TRBV7-2; J gene: TRBJ2-7; D gene: .; clone size: .; CDR3 DNA: TGTGCCAGCAGCTCCCAGTCAGGGACGGGCTACGAGCAGTACTTC; CDR3 protein: CASSSQSGTGYEQYF
V gene: TRBV9; J gene: TRBJ2-1; D gene: TRBD2; clone size: .; CDR3 DNA: TGTGCCAGCAGCCCCCACGGGGGGTCCTACCCTAATGAGCAGTTCTTC; CDR3 protein: CASSPHGGSYPNEQFF
V gene: TRBV7-3; J gene: TRBJ2-7; D gene: TRBD1; clone size: .; CDR3 DNA: TGTGCCAGCAGCTTAGCCCAGGGGGTCGAGCAGTACTTC; CDR3 protein: CASSLAQGVEQYF
V gene: TRBV6-1; J gene: TRBJ1-5; D gene: .; clone size: .; CDR3 DNA: TGTGCCAGCAGTGTAACTCGGGACAGCAATCAGCCCCAGCATTTT; CDR3 protein: CASSVTRDSNQPQHF
V gene: TRBV7-9; J gene: TRBJ2-3; D gene: .; clone size: .; CDR3 DNA: TGTGCCAGCAGCACGGGGACCGGGGAAGATACGCAGTATTTT; CDR3 protein: CASSTGTGEDTQYF
V gene: TRBV11-3; J gene: TRBJ1-1; D gene: .; clone size: .; CDR3 DNA: TGTGCCAGCAGCTCCGGGGGCACTGAAGCTTTCTTT; CDR3 protein: CASSSGGTEAFF
V gene: TRBV29-1; J gene: TRBJ2-7; D gene: .; clone size: .; CDR3 DNA: TGCAGCGTTGGAGTCATCAGCCCGGGGGAGCAGTACTTC; CDR3 protein: CSVGVISPGEQYF
V gene: TRBV7-9; J gene: TRBJ2-1; D gene: TRBD2; clone size: .; CDR3 DNA: TGTGCCAGCAGCTTAGTAGCGGGAGGGCATAATGAGCAGTTCTTC; CDR3 protein: CASSLVAGGHNEQFF
V gene: TRBV19; J gene: TRBJ2-1; D gene: .; clone size: .; CDR3 DNA: TGTGCCAGTAGTATTGCCAGGGGAGATGAGCAGTTCTTC; CDR3 protein: CASSIARGDEQFF
V gene: TRBV25-1; J gene: TRBJ1-4; D gene: TRBD1; clone size: .; CDR3 DNA: TGTGCCAGCAGTGACGAGGCAGGGGGTAATGAAAAACTGTTTTTT; CDR3 protein: CASSDEAGGNEKLFF
V gene: TRBV7-2; J gene: TRBJ1-5; D gene: .; clone size: .; CDR3 DNA: TGTGCCAGCAGTGTAGACAGAGGTAATCAGCCCCAGCATTTT; CDR3 protein: CASSVDRGNQPQHF
V gene: TRBV6-5; J gene: TRBJ2-2; D gene: .; clone size: .; CDR3 DNA: TGTGCCAGCAGTTACGGCAGGGTTAACACCGGGGAGCTGTTTTTT; CDR3 protein: CASSYGRVNTGELFF
V gene: TRBV19; J gene: TRBJ2-3; D gene: TRBD2; clone size: .; CDR3 DNA: TGTGCCACCTGGAGCGGGGGGGCCGTAGATACGCAGTATTTT; CDR3 protein: CATWSGGAVDTQYF
V gene: TRBV29-1; J gene: TRBJ1-5; D gene: .; clone size: once; CDR3 DNA: TGCAGCGTTAGGGACGGAGATAGCAATCAGCCCCAGCATTTT; CDR3 protein: CSVRDGDSNQPQHF
V gene: TRBV7-9; J gene: TRBJ2-5; D gene: .; clone size: .; CDR3 DNA: TGTGCCAGCAGCTTAATAGAGGCCCAAGAGACCCAGTACTTC; CDR3 protein: CASSLIEAQETQYF